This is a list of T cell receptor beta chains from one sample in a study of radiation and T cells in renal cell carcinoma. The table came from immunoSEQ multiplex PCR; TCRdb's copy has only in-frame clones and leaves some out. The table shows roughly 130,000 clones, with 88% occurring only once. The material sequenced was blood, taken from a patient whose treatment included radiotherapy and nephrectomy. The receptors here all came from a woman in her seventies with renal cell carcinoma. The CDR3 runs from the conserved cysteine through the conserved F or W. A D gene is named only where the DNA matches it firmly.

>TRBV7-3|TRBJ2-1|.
CASSLTPDYNEQFF
TGTGCCAGCAGCTTAACCCCCGACTACAATGAGCAGTTCTTC
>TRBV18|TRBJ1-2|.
CASSPPVDYGYTF
TGTGCCAGCTCACCTCCAGTGGACTATGGCTACACCTTC
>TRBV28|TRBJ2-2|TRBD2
CASSLFVGLAVNTGELFF
TGTGCCAGCAGTTTATTTGTGGGACTAGCGGTGAACACCGGGGAGCTGTTTTTT
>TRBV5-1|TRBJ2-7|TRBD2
CASSLDLAGTGEQYF
TGCGCCAGCAGCTTGGATCTAGCGGGGACCGGCGAGCAGTACTTC
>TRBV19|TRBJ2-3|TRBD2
CASSIGSGGTDTQYF
TGTGCCAGTAGTATCGGTAGCGGGGGCACAGATACGCAGTATTTT
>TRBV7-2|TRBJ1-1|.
CASSLFPVNTEAFF
TGTGCCAGCAGCTTATTCCCCGTGAACACTGAAGCTTTCTTT
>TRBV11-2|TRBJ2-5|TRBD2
CASSSGLGGETQYF
TGTGCCAGCAGCTCGGGACTAGGAGGGGAGACCCAGTACTTC
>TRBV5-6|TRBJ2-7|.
CASSLVGSSYEQYF
TGTGCCAGCAGCCTGGTGGGGAGCTCCTACGAGCAGTACTTC
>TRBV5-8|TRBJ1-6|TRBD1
CASSPGQRNNSPLHF
TGTGCCAGCAGCCCGGGACAGCGGAATAATTCACCCCTCCACTTT
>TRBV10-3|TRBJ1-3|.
CAIRDTSWNTIYF
TGTGCCATCAGGGACACGAGTTGGAACACCATATATTTT
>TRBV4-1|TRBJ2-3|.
CASSQEASSTDTQYF
TGCGCCAGCAGCCAAGAGGCTAGTAGCACAGATACGCAGTATTTT
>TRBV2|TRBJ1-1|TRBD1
CASSTGQGRAEAFF
TGTGCCAGCAGTACTGGACAGGGGAGGGCTGAAGCTTTCTTT
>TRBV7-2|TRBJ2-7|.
CASSSSGGPYEQYF
TGTGCCAGCAGCTCTTCGGGGGGCCCCTACGAGCAGTACTTC
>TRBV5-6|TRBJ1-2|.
CASRKRTSVGYTF
TGTGCCAGCAGGAAGAGGACCTCTGTGGGCTACACCTTC